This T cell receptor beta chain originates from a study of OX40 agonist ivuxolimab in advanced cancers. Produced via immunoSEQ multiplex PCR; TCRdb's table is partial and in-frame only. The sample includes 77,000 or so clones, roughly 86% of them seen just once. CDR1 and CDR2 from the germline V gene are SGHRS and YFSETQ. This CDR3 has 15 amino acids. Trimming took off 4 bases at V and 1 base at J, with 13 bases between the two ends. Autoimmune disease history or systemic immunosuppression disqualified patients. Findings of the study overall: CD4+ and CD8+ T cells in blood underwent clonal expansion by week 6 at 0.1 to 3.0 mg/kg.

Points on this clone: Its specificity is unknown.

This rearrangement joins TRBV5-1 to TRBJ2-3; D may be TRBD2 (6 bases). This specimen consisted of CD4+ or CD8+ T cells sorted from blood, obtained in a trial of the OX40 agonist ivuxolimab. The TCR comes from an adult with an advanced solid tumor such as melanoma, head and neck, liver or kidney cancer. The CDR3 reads CASSNSGWGTDTQYF. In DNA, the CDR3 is TGCGCCAGCAGCAATAGCGGTTGGGGCACAGATACGCAGTATTTT.